This T cell receptor (beta chain) was sequenced in a study of T cell repertoires in cytomegalovirus infection. Across the study: Through public TCR beta signatures, both CMV infection and matching HLA type were indicated. Study observations and caveats: Summed public TCR beta family frequency identified CMV carriers bearing the relevant HLA. CMV-specific TCR beta clonotypes restricted by HLA-C dominated the ex vivo response.

This clonotype was detected only a few times. Its antigen is as yet unknown. Looked up from germline, CDR1 is DFQATT and CDR2 is SNEGSKA (reference sequence). The CDR3 runs to 10 residues. With 3 bases removed from V and 7 bases from J, the gap between germline ends came to 6 bases. TCRdb re-called the reads with MiXCR, one entry per CDR3 protein. Of 200,000 to 300,000 distinct CDR3 sequences listed, approximately 9% are singletons. This sequence was found in a human donor in good health (CMV status not recorded). Some clones in this sample may be carry-over from other donors' samples. The specimen sequenced was PBMCs. The chain combines TRBV20-1 with TRBJ1-2; D is ambiguous. CDR3 nucleotides: TGCAGTGCTAGCGCGGGTGGCTACACCTTC. Amino acids: CSASAGGYTF.